A single sample is the source of the 16 T cell receptor beta chains below, sequenced in a study of patients and donors after allogeneic stem cell transplantation. TCRdb reanalysed the RT-PCR reads using MiXCR and keeps one entry per CDR3 protein. Altogether about a million distinct CDR3 sequences are present, roughly 18% being singletons, with the ten largest covering 5% to 7.5%. The specimen sequenced was blood, either unsorted or a sorted T cell fraction (not recorded which). Receptor source: a human donor who was either an allogeneic HSCT recipient or a stem cell or donor lymphocyte infusion donor (not recorded which). It is not recorded whose cells these are; they may come from a transplant donor.

This clonotype was seen at least ten times. V usage is TRBV29-1 and J usage is TRBJ2-1, with 7 bases identical to TRBD2. Germline V gene sequence: CDR1 SQVTM, CDR2 ANQGSEA. CDR3 length: 14 amino acids. J lost 4 bases, V lost 3 bases, and 6 bases had no gene match. The chain's CDR3 is CSVDITSEYNEQFF. As DNA, the CDR3 is TGCAGCGTTGATATCACTAGCGAATACAATGAGCAGTTCTTC.

The chain's CDR3 is CATSDLDRDHEQFF. The CDR3 DNA follows: TGTGCCACCAGTGATTTGGACAGGGACCATGAGCAGTTCTTC. This chain links TRBV24-1 with TRBJ2-1; 7 bases are shared with TRBD1. The germline V gene has CDR1 KGHDR and CDR2 SFDVKD. This CDR3 is 14 amino acids long. With V trimmed by 0 bases and J by 8 bases, 3 bases remained unmatched.

J is TRBJ2-1 and V is TRBV4-2; TRBD2 matches 7 bases. J was trimmed by 5 bases and V by 4 bases; bases with no gene match: 11. The germline CDR1 and CDR2 sequences are LGHNA and YNFKEQ. CDR3 length equals 16 residues. CDR3 DNA: TGTGCCAGCAGCCCCATCGGGACTAAGGGCCACAATGAGCAGTTCTTC. Its protein is CASSPIGTKGHNEQFF.

The chain uses TRBV2 and TRBJ2-2; perhaps D is TRBD1 or TRBD2 (7 bases each). Per germline, CDR1 SNHLY and CDR2 FYNNEI. The CDR3 spans 15 residues. The V and J ends lost 9 bases and 6 bases respectively, with 20 bases between them. The chain's CDR3 is CASRVRRGRAGELFF. The CDR3 DNA follows: TGTGCCAGTCGCGTCCGCAGGGGGAGGGCCGGGGAGCTGTTTTTT. Looking up the rest from reference TRBV2 and TRBJ2-2 gives the full variable domain: EPEVTQTPSHQVTQMGQEVILRCVPISNHLYFYWYRQILGQKVEFLVSFYNNEISEKSEIFDDQFSVERPDGSNFTLKIRSTKLEDSAMYFCASRVRRGRAGELFFGEGSRLTVL.

This chain links TRBV5-1 with TRBJ1-2; no clear D. Germline assignment: CDR1 SGHRS and CDR2 YFSETQ. The CDR3 extends over 15 amino acids. Trimming removed 2 bases at V and 6 bases at J, with 17 bases between. The CDR3 is CASSLGREQKDGYTF. Here the CDR3 DNA reads TGCGCCAGCAGCTTAGGAAGGGAACAGAAAGATGGCTACACCTTC. Full variable domain (remainder filled in from reference TRBV5-1 and TRBJ1-2): KAGVTQTPRYLIKTRGQQVTLSCSPISGHRSVSWYQQTPGQGLQFLFEYFSETQRNKGNFPGRFSGRQFSNSRSEMNVSTLELGDSALYLCASSLGREQKDGYTFGSGTRLTVV.

This clonotype was observed a few times. J is TRBJ2-3 and V is TRBV7-2; possibly TRBD1 or TRBD2 for D (5 bases each). The CDR3 runs 13 residues. V shed 4 bases and J shed 10 bases, with 15 bases lying between them. Germline-derived CDR1 and CDR2 are SGHTA and FQGNSA. CDR3 residues: CASSSPPGTAQYF. The CDR3 nucleotides read TGTGCCAGCAGCTCACCCCCGGGGACGGCGCAGTATTTT.

This clonotype occurred a few times. CDR3 region: CASSVGTVLSTDTQYF. The CDR3 DNA reads TGTGCCAGCAGCGTAGGTACGGTCCTAAGCACAGATACGCAGTATTTT. V is TRBV9 and J is TRBJ2-3, with unresolved D. The CDR3 is 16 residues long. Germline V CDR1 and CDR2: SGDLS, YYNGEE. V was trimmed by 0 bases and J by 0 bases, leaving 11 bases between them. The full variable domain, rest sourced from reference TRBV9 and TRBJ2-3, is DSGVTQTPKHLITATGQRVTLRCSPRSGDLSVYWYQQSLDQGLQFLIQYYNGEERAKGNILERFSAQQFPDLHSELNLSSLELGDSALYFCASSVGTVLSTDTQYFGPGTRLTVL.

This clonotype was seen more than once but under ten times. The chain recombines TRBV7-9 with TRBJ2-7; 8 positions match TRBD2. Germline CDR1 reads SEHNR; CDR2 reads FQNEAQ (reference sequence). The ends lost 5 bases at V and 6 bases at J; junction bases unmatched: 6. The CDR3 consists of 13 residues. Here the CDR3 DNA reads TGTGCCAGCAGCGCGCGGGGGGCCCTCGAGCAGTACTTC. As protein: CASSARGALEQYF.

This sequence joins TRBV5-1 and TRBJ2-5; 12 positions agree with TRBD2. V trimming: 0 bases; J trimming: 0 bases; junction bases outside the gene matches: 6. The CDR3 spans 18 residues. Germline V gene data show CDR1 as SGHRS and CDR2 as YFSETQ. The DNA for the CDR3 is TGCGCCAGCAGCTTGGCGGCAAGACTAGCGGGGGACCAAGAGACCCAGTACTTC. Translation: CASSLAARLAGDQETQYF.

This clonotype was picked up a small number of times. This sequence joins TRBV5-6 and TRBJ2-3, with a tentative D call TRBD2 (5 bases). The V end was cut by 2 bases, the J end by 1 base, with 14 bases between. The CDR3 covers 16 residues. Germline lookup yields CDR1 SGHDT and CDR2 YYEEEE. The CDR3 spells CASSFRGTKGTDTQYF. CDR3 DNA: TGTGCCAGCAGCTTCCGGGGAACGAAGGGCACAGATACGCAGTATTTT.

This sequence joins TRBV6-5 and TRBJ2-5, with D tentatively TRBD2 (6 bases). The CDR3 contains 16 residues. Deletions cut 0 bases from V and 9 bases from J, with 20 bases between. Looked up from germline, CDR1 is MNHEY and CDR2 is SVGAGI. The CDR3 sequence is CASSYSASADYGSQYF. Here the CDR3 DNA reads TGTGCCAGCAGTTACTCCGCTAGCGCGGACTATGGTTCCCAGTACTTC.

The chain couples TRBV10-3 to TRBJ2-3, with D perhaps matching TRBD2 (5 bases). CDR1 and CDR2 (germline): ENHRY, SYGVKD. The CDR3 runs to 14 residues. Between the trimmed V and J ends, which lost 0 bases and 1 base, there was a span of 5 bases. The CDR3 sequence is CAISESGGTDTQYF. Written as DNA, the CDR3 is TGTGCCATCAGTGAGTCGGGAGGCACAGATACGCAGTATTTT.

The sample holds a few counts of this clonotype. The rearrangement uses TRBV4-1 and TRBJ2-7, with D perhaps matching TRBD2 (7 bases). Per germline, CDR1 MGHRA and CDR2 YSYEKL. With 4 bases removed from V and 5 bases from J, the gap between germline ends came to 18 bases. CDR3 length equals 15 residues. CDR3 sequence: CASSLFPTGGDEQYF. CDR3 sequence (DNA): TGCGCCAGCAGCCTATTCCCAACGGGGGGCGACGAGCAGTACTTC.

This clonotype was recorded once. The rearrangement joins TRBV5-1 to TRBJ2-7, with 9 bases lining up with TRBD1. Germline loops: CDR1 SGHRS, CDR2 YFSETQ. The CDR3 runs 15 residues. The ends lost 3 bases at V and 2 bases at J; junction bases unmatched: 6. CDR3 nucleotide sequence: TGCGCCAGCAGCTCAACGGGACAGGGCGCCTACGAGCAGTACTTC. Translation: CASSSTGQGAYEQYF. Supplemented by reference TRBV5-1 and TRBJ2-7, the full variable domain reads KAGVTQTPRYLIKTRGQQVTLSCSPISGHRSVSWYQQTPGQGLQFLFEYFSETQRNKGNFPGRFSGRQFSNSRSEMNVSTLELGDSALYLCASSSTGQGAYEQYFGPGTRLTVT.

This chain connects TRBV7-3 to TRBJ1-2; weak D call: TRBD1 (6 bases). With 0 bases removed from V and 7 bases from J, the gap between germline ends came to 12 bases. The length of the CDR3 is 14 residues. In germline, CDR1 is SGHTA, CDR2 FQGTGA. CDR3 region: CASSLTGAAGGYTF. CDR3 sequence (DNA): TGTGCCAGCAGCTTAACGGGGGCGGCGGGTGGCTACACCTTC.

The V and J genes are TRBV20-1 and TRBJ2-1, with D perhaps matching TRBD2 (6 bases). In germline, CDR1 is DFQATT, CDR2 SNEGSKA (reference sequence). The CDR3 consists of 13 residues. Deletions cut 5 bases from V and 10 bases from J, with 18 bases between. CDR3 residues: CSALIPGTVEQFF. In DNA form, the CDR3 reads TGCAGTGCTCTGATCCCCGGGACTGTGGAGCAGTTCTTC.